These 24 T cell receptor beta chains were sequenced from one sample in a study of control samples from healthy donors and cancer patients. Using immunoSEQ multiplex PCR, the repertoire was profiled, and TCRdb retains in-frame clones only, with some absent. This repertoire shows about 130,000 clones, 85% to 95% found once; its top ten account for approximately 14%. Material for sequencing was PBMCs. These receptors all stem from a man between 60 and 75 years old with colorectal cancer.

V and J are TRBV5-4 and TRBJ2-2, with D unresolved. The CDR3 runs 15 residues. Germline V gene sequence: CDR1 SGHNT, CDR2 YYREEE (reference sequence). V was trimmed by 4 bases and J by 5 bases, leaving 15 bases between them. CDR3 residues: CASSVRAANTGELFF. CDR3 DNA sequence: TGTGCCAGCAGCGTCCGGGCAGCAAATACCGGGGAGCTGTTTTTT.

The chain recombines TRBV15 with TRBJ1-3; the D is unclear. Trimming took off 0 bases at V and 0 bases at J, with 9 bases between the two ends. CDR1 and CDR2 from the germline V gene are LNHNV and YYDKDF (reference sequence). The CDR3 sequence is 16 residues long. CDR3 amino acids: CATSRDRTSSGNTIYF. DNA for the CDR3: TGTGCCACCAGCAGAGATCGAACGAGCTCTGGAAACACCATATATTTT.

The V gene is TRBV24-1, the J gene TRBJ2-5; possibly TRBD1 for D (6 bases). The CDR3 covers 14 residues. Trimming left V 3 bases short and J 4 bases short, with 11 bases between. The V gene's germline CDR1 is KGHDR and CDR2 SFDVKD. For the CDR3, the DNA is TGTGCCACCAGTGATCCGGGCAGGGGAGAGACCCAGTACTTC. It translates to CATSDPGRGETQYF.

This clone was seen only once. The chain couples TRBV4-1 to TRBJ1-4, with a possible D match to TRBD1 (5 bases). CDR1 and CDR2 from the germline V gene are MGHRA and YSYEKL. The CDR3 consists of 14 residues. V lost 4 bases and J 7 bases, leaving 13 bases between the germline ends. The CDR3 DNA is TGCGCCAGCAGCCGAATGGGACTGGGTGAAAAACTGTTTTTT. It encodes CASSRMGLGEKLFF.

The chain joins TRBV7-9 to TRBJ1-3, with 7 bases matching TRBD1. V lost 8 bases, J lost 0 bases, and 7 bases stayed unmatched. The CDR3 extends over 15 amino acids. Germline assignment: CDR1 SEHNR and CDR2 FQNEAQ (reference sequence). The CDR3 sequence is CASVGQLLSGNTIYF. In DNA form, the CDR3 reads TGTGCCAGCGTGGGACAGCTACTCTCTGGAAACACCATATATTTT. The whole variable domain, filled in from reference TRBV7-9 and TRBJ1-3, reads DTGVSQNPRHKITKRGQNVTFRCDPISEHNRLYWYRQTLGQGPEFLTYFQNEAQLEKSRLLSDRFSAERPKGSFSTLEIQRTEQGDSAMYLCASVGQLLSGNTIYFGEGSWLTVV.

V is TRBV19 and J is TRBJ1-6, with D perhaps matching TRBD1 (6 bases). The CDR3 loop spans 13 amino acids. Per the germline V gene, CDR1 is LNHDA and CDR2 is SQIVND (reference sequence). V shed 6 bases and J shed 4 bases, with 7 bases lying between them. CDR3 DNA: TGTGCCAGTAGCCAGGGGTATAATTCACCCCTCCACTTT. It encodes CASSQGYNSPLHF.

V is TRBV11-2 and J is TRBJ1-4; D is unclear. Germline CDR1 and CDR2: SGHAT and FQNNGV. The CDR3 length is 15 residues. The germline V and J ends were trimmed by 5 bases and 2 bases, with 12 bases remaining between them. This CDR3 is CASSPRTATNEKLFF. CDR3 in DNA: TGTGCCAGCAGCCCCAGGACGGCCACTAATGAAAAACTGTTTTTT.

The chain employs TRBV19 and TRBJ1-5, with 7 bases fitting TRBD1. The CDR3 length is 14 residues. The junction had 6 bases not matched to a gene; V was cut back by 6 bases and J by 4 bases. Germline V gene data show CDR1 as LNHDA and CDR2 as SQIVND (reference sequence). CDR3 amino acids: CASSARDSNQPQHF. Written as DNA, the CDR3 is TGTGCCAGTAGCGCCCGGGACAGTAATCAGCCCCAGCATTTT. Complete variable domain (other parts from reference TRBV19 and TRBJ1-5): DGGITQSPKYLFRKEGQNVTLSCEQNLNHDAMYWYRQDPGQGLRLIYYSQIVNDFQKGDIAEGYSVSREKKESFPLTVTSAQKNPTAFYLCASSARDSNQPQHFGDGTRLSIL.

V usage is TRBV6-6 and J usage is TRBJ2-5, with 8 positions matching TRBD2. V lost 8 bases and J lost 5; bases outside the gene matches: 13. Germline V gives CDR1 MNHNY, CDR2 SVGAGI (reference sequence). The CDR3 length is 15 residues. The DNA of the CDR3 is TGTGCCAGCTGGGATTTACGGGGGGGCCTCGAGACCCAGTACTTC. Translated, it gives CASWDLRGGLETQYF.

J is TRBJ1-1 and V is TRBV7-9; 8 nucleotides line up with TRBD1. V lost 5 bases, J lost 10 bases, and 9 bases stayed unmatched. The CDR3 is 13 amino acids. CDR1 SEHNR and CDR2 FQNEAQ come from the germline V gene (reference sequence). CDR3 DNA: TGTGCCAGCAGCCCTCAGGGGGCGCGGAGAGCTTTCTTT. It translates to CASSPQGARRAFF.

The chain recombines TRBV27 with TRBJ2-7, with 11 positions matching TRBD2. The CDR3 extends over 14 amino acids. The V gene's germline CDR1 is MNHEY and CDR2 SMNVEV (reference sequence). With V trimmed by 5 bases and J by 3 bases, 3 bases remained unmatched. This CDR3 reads CASSPTSGNYEQYF. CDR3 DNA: TGTGCCAGCAGTCCGACTAGCGGGAACTACGAGCAGTACTTC.

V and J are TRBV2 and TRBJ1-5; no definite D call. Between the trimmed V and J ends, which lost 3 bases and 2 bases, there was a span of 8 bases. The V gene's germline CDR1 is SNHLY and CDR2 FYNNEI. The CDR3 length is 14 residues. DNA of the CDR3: TGTGCCAGCAGTGATCGGACTGGCAATCAGCCCCAGCATTTT. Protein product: CASSDRTGNQPQHF.

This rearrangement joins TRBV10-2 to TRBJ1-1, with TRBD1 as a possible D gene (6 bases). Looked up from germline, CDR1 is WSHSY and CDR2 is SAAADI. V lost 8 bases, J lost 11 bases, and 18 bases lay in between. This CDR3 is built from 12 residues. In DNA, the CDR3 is TGCGCCAGCCGGGAGGGACATCGACGCGCTTTCTTT. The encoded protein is CASREGHRRAFF.

CDR3 amino acids: CASSQDGSYGYTF. For the CDR3, the DNA is TGCGCCAGCAGCCAAGATGGGAGCTATGGCTACACCTTC. This chain uses TRBV4-3 with TRBJ1-2; D is undetermined. Trimming shortened V by 0 bases and J by 4 bases, and 6 bases separated the two germline ends. The CDR3 loop spans 13 amino acids. Germline V gives CDR1 LGHNA, CDR2 YSLEER.

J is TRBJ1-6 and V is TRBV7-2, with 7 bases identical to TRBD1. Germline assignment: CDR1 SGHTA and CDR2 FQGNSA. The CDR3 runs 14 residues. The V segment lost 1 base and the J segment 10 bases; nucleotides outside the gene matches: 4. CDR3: CASSLETGWSPLHF. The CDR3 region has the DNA TGTGCCAGCAGCTTAGAGACAGGGTGGTCACCCCTCCACTTT.

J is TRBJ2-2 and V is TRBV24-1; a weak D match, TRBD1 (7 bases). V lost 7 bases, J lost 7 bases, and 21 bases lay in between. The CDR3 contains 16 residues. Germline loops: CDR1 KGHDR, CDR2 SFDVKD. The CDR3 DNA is TGTGCCACCAGCAGGGGGGCAGGGGATTCAAGCGGGGAGCTGTTTTTT. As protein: CATSRGAGDSSGELFF.

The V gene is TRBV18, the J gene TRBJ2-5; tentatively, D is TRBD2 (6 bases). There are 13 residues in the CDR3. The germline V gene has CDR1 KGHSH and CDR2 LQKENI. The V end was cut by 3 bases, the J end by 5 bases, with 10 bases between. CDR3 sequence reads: CASSPGLLETQYF. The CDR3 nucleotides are TGTGCCAGCTCACCGGGACTCCTCGAGACCCAGTACTTC.

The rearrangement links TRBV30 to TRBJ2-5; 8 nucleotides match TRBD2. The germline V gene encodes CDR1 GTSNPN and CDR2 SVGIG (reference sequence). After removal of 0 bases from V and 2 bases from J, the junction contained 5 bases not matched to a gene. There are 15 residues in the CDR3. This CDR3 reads CAWSVGSGAQETQYF. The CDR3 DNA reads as TGTGCCTGGAGTGTGGGTAGCGGGGCTCAAGAGACCCAGTACTTC.

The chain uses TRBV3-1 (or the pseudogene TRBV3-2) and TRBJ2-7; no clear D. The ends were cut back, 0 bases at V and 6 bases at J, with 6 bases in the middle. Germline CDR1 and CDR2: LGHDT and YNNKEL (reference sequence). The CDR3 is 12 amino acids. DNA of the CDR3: TGTGCCAGCAGCCAAGAAGGATCCGAGCAGTACTTC. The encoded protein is CASSQEGSEQYF.

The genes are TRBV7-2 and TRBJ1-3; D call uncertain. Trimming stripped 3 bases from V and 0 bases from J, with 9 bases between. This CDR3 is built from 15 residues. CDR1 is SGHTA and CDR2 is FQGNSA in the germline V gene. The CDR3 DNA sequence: TGTGCCAGCAGCTTCGACGGAGCCTCTGGAAACACCATATATTTT. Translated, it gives CASSFDGASGNTIYF.

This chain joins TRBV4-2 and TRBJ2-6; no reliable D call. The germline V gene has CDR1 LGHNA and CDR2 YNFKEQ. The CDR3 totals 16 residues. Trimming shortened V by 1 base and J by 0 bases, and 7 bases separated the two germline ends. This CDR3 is CASSQVTGSGANVLTF. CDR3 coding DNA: TGTGCCAGCAGCCAAGTTACTGGCTCTGGGGCCAACGTCCTGACTTTC.

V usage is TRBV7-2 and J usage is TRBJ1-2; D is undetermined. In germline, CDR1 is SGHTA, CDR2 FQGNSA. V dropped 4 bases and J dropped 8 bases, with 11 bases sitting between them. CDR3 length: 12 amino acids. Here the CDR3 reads CASSSNVGGYTF. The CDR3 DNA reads TGTGCCAGCAGCTCAAATGTGGGGGGCTACACCTTC.

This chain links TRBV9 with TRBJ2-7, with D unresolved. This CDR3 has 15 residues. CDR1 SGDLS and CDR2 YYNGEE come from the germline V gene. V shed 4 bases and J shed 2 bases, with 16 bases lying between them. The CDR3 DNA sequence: TGTGCCAGCAGCCCCCAAGGAAACTGGGCCTACGAGCAGTACTTC. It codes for CASSPQGNWAYEQYF.

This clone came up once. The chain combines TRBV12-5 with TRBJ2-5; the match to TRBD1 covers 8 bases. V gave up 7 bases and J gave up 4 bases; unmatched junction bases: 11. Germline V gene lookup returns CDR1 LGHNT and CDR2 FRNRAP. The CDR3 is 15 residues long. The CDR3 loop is CASATTGGKGETQYF. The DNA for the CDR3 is TGTGCTAGTGCCACCACAGGGGGAAAAGGAGAGACCCAGTACTTC.